A single T cell receptor (beta chain) is shown here with its context. V shed 1 base and J 3 bases; nucleotides not matched to a gene: 5. Germline V gives CDR1 SGHTS, CDR2 YDEGEE. This CDR3 spans 15 amino acids. The entry originates in a study of cytomegalovirus exposure and HLA in healthy donors. Libraries were prepared by immunoSEQ multiplex PCR; TCRdb keeps only in-frame clonotypes and omits some of them. The sample records about 190,000 clones, 65% to 85% being singletons. Source material: PBMCs. The TCR originated in a woman younger than 35 in good health and CMV-seropositive. The chain employs TRBV5-8 and TRBJ2-3; 7 positions match TRBD1. The CDR3 region has the DNA TGTGCCAGCAGCTTGCTTGACAGGGAGACAGATACGCAGTATTTT. Translation: CASSLLDRETDTQYF.